The 16 T cell receptor beta chains presented below share a single source sample, sequenced in a study of blood T cell repertoires in COVID-19. Clones were read by immunoSEQ multiplex PCR, and TCRdb kept only the in-frame ones, dropping some. Of some 180,000 clones in the sample, around 90% were seen once. Sequencing used peripheral blood. These receptors were obtained from a man aged 40-49 years with acute or convalescent COVID-19.

The chain recombines TRBV5-1 with TRBJ2-5, with 8 bases identical to TRBD2. Losses at the gene ends were 4 bases for V and 2 bases for J; bases not matched to a gene: 4. The CDR3 extends over 14 amino acids. CDR1 and CDR2 (germline): SGHRS, YFSETQ. The CDR3 region has the DNA TGCGCCAGCAGCGCCGGACTAGCACAAGAGACCCAGTACTTC. It is translated as CASSAGLAQETQYF. Complete variable domain (other parts from reference TRBV5-1 and TRBJ2-5): KAGVTQTPRYLIKTRGQQVTLSCSPISGHRSVSWYQQTPGQGLQFLFEYFSETQRNKGNFPGRFSGRQFSNSRSEMNVSTLELGDSALYLCASSAGLAQETQYFGPGTRLLVL.

V usage is TRBV10-1 and J usage is TRBJ1-2; 10 positions match TRBD1. The V gene's germline CDR1 is WNHNN and CDR2 SYGVQD (reference sequence). V lost 3 bases to trimming and J lost 7 bases; unmatched junction nucleotides: 8. CDR3 length: 15 amino acids. CDR3 loop: CASSDSDRGHGGYTF. CDR3 bases: TGCGCCAGCAGTGATTCTGACAGGGGGCACGGTGGCTACACCTTC.

This chain connects TRBV4-2 to TRBJ2-6; the D gene is possibly TRBD1 (6 bases). The CDR3 totals 17 residues. V was clipped by 5 bases and J by 0 bases, with 14 bases between them. CDR1 is LGHNA, CDR2 YNFKEQ, per germline. For the CDR3, the DNA is TGTGCCAGCAGCTCAAGAACAGGGATCTCTGGGGCCAACGTCCTGACTTTC. Its translation: CASSSRTGISGANVLTF.

The chain employs TRBV6-6 and TRBJ1-2; 7 nucleotides align to TRBD1. Germline loops: CDR1 MNHNY, CDR2 SVGAGI (reference sequence). CDR3 length: 14 residues. V lost 4 bases and J lost 4; bases outside the gene matches: 6. CDR3 nucleotides: TGTGCCAGCAGTTCGAGGGGGCAGAGCTATGGCTACACCTTC. Protein product: CASSSRGQSYGYTF.

The chain has TRBV10-3 and TRBJ2-2, with D maybe TRBD1 (6 bases). Germline assignment: CDR1 ENHRY and CDR2 SYGVKD. The CDR3 is 14 amino acids. Between the trimmed V and J ends, which lost 6 bases and 1 base, there was a span of 9 bases. The CDR3 loop is CAIRAGENTGELFF. In nucleotides, the CDR3 is TGTGCCATCAGAGCAGGGGAGAACACCGGGGAGCTGTTTTTT.

The V call is TRBV30, the J call TRBJ1-2, with 7 bases that match TRBD1. Germline CDR1 and CDR2: GTSNPN and SVGIG (reference sequence). Trimming removed 5 bases from V and 6 bases from J; junction bases left unmatched: 9. CDR3 size: 13 residues. The DNA for the CDR3 is TGTGCCTGGGAACTAACAGGGGCTAATGGCTACACCTTC. Protein sequence: CAWELTGANGYTF.

The rearrangement joins TRBV4-3 to TRBJ2-2; D not resolved. Trimming took off 1 base at V and 3 bases at J, with 9 bases between the two ends. Germline V lookup: CDR1 LGHNA, CDR2 YSLEER. The CDR3 is 15 amino acids. This chain's CDR3 is CASSQGQIHTGELFF. The CDR3, as DNA: TGCGCCAGCAGCCAAGGGCAGATCCACACCGGGGAGCTGTTTTTT.

V is TRBV19 and J is TRBJ2-2; D unclear. The CDR3 covers 13 residues. The ends were cut back, 6 bases at V and 4 bases at J, with 9 bases in the middle. Germline CDR1 reads LNHDA; CDR2 reads SQIVND (reference sequence). This CDR3 reads CASRGVSTGELFF. The CDR3 DNA is TGTGCCAGTAGGGGCGTAAGCACCGGGGAGCTGTTTTTT.

The V call is TRBV6-6, the J call TRBJ1-1; possibly TRBD1 for D (6 bases). The CDR3 covers 14 residues. The V gene lost 3 bases and the J gene lost 1 base, with 9 bases spanning the gap. The germline gives CDR1 MNHNY, CDR2 SVGAGI (reference sequence). CDR3 protein: CASSYAGENTEAFF. The CDR3 nucleotides are TGTGCCAGCAGTTATGCAGGGGAGAACACTGAAGCTTTCTTT.

This clone appeared a few times. Here the CDR3 reads CASSLAPQGVDYGYTF. As DNA, the CDR3 is TGCGCCAGCAGCTTGGCCCCCCAGGGGGTAGACTATGGCTACACCTTC. The chain recombines TRBV5-1 with TRBJ1-2, with TRBD1 matching 7 bases. V trimming: 0 bases; J trimming: 3 bases; junction bases outside the gene matches: 8. The CDR3 contains 16 residues. Germline V gives CDR1 SGHRS, CDR2 YFSETQ. Based on the CDR3 plus reference TRBV5-1 and TRBJ1-2, the full variable domain is KAGVTQTPRYLIKTRGQQVTLSCSPISGHRSVSWYQQTPGQGLQFLFEYFSETQRNKGNFPGRFSGRQFSNSRSEMNVSTLELGDSALYLCASSLAPQGVDYGYTFGSGTRLTVV.

The rearrangement uses TRBV6-5 and TRBJ1-5; no clear D gene. V was cut by 10 bases and J by 0 bases, with 7 bases left in between. The CDR3 loop spans 12 amino acids. Germline V gene sequence: CDR1 MNHEY, CDR2 SVGAGI. CDR3 region: CAITASNQPQHF. The CDR3, as DNA: TGTGCCATCACAGCTAGCAATCAGCCCCAGCATTTT.

The V and J genes are TRBV27 and TRBJ2-3; TRBD1 might be the D (5 bases). Trimming removed 5 bases at V and 0 bases at J, with 24 bases between. The CDR3 has 19 residues. The germline V gene encodes CDR1 MNHEY and CDR2 SMNVEV (reference sequence). The CDR3 region is CASSGSQTGRSSSTDTQYF. Written as DNA, the CDR3 is TGTGCCAGCAGTGGTTCCCAAACAGGCCGATCATCTAGCACAGATACGCAGTATTTT.

V and J are TRBV7-2 and TRBJ2-5, with 7 bases that match TRBD2. This CDR3 region has 14 residues. V dropped 2 bases and J dropped 2; count of bases not matched to a gene: 2. Germline loops: CDR1 SGHTA, CDR2 FQGNSA. The CDR3 here is CASSLLGLQETQYF. For the CDR3, the DNA is TGTGCCAGCAGCTTACTGGGACTACAAGAGACCCAGTACTTC.

The chain couples TRBV5-1 to TRBJ1-1, with 11 bases identical to TRBD1. The CDR3 has 16 amino acids. Germline V gives CDR1 SGHRS, CDR2 YFSETQ. Unmatched junction bases numbered 10, after V lost 3 bases and J lost 6 bases. The CDR3 protein is CASSSPGQGVGAEAFF. CDR3 nucleotides: TGCGCCAGCAGCTCGCCGGGACAGGGGGTAGGTGCTGAAGCTTTCTTT.

CDR3 in amino acids: CASSLASGGRDTQYF. For the CDR3, the DNA is TGTGCCAGCAGCTTAGCTAGCGGGGGGAGAGATACGCAGTATTTT. The chain combines TRBV7-2 with TRBJ2-3, with 10 bases identical to TRBD2. The CDR3 covers 15 residues. V trimming: 0 bases; J trimming: 5 bases; junction bases outside the gene matches: 2. Germline V gene data show CDR1 as SGHTA and CDR2 as FQGNSA.

The chain's CDR3 is CASRRTGLLEAFF. The CDR3 DNA sequence: TGTGCCAGCAGGAGGACAGGCCTCCTAGAAGCTTTCTTT. The chain links TRBV12-3 or TRBV12-4 to TRBJ1-1; 7 nucleotides match TRBD1. CDR3 length: 13 residues. V lost 6 bases to trimming and J lost 8 bases; unmatched junction nucleotides: 9.